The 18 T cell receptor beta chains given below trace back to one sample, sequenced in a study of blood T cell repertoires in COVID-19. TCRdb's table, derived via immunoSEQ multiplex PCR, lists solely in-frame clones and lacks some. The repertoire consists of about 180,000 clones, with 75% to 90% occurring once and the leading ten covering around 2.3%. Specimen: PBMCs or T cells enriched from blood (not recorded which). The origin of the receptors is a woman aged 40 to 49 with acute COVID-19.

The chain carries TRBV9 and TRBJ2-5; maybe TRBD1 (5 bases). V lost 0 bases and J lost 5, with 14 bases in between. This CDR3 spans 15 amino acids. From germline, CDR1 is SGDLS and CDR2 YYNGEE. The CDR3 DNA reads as TGTGCCAGCAGCGTAGAATGGGGCGGACGGGAGACCCAGTACTTC. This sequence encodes CASSVEWGGRETQYF.

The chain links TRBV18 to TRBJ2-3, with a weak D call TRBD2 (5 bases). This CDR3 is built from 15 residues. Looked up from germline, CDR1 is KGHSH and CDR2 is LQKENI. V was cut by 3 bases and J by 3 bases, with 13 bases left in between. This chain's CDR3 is CASSPEGKTTDTQYF. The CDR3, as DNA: TGTGCCAGCTCACCCGAGGGTAAGACGACAGATACGCAGTATTTT.

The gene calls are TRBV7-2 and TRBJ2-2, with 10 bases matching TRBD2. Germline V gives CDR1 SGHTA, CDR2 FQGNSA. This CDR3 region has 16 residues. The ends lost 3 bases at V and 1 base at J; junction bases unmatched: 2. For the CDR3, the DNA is TGTGCCAGCAGCTTCACTAGCGGGAAGAACACCGGGGAGCTGTTTTTT. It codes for CASSFTSGKNTGELFF.

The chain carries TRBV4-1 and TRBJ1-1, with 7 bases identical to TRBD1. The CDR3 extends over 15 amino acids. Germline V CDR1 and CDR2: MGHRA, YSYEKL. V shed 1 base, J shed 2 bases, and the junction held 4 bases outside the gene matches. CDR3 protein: CASSQGGGRNTEAFF. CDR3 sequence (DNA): TGCGCCAGCAGCCAAGGAGGGGGCAGAAACACTGAAGCTTTCTTT.

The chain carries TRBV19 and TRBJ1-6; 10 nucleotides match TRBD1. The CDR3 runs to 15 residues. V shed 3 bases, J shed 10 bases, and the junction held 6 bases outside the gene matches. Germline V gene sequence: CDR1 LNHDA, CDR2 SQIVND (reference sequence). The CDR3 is CASSIVGTGESPLHF. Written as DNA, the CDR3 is TGTGCCAGTAGTATCGTCGGGACAGGGGAATCACCCCTCCACTTT.

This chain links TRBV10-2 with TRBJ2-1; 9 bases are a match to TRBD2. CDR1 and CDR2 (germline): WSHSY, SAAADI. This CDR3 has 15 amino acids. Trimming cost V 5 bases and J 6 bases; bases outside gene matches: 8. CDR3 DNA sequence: TGCGCCAGCAGTCTACTAGCGGGTCAATTCAATGAGCAGTTCTTC. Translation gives CASSLLAGQFNEQFF.

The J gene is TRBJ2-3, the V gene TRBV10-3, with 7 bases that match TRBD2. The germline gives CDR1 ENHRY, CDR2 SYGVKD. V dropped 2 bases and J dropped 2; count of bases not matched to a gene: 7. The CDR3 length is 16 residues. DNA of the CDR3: TGTGCCATCAGTGAGGGCGGGACTACCATCACAGATACGCAGTATTTT. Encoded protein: CAISEGGTTITDTQYF.

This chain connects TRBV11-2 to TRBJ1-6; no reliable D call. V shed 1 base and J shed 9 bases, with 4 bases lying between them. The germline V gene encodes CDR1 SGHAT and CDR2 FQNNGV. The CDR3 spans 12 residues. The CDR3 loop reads CASSLVLSPLHF. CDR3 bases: TGTGCCAGCAGCTTAGTTCTTTCACCCCTCCACTTT.

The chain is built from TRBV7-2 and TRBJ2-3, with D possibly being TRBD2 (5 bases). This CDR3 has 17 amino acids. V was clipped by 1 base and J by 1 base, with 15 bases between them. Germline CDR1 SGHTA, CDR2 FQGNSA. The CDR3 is CASSLERLAGRTDTQYF. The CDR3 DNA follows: TGTGCCAGCAGCTTAGAAAGGCTAGCTGGCCGCACAGATACGCAGTATTTT.

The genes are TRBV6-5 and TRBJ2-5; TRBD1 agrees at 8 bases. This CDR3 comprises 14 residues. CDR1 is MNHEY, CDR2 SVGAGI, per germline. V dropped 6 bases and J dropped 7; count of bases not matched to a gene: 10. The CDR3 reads CASRSDRERGTQYF. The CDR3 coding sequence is TGTGCCAGCAGGTCGGACAGGGAGAGGGGGACCCAGTACTTC.

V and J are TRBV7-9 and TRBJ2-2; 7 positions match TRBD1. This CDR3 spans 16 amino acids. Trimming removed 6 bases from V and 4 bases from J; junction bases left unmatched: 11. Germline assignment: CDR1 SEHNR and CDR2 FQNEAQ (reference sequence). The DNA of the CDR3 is TGTGCCAGCAGACAAGATAGGGGGCTCTCCACCGGGGAGCTGTTTTTT. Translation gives CASRQDRGLSTGELFF.

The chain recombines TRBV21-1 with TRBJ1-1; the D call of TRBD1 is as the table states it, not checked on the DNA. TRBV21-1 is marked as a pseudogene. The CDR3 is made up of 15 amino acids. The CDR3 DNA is TGTGCCAGTTCCTATCCCTCCAGGGGGCTCACTGAAGCTTTCTTT. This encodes CASSYPSRGLTEAFF.

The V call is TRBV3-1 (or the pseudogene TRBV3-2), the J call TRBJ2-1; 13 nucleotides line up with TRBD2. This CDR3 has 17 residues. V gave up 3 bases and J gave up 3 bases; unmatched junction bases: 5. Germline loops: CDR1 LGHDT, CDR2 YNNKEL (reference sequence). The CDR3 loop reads CASSHPGTSGVYNEQFF. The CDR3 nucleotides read TGTGCCAGCAGCCATCCTGGGACTAGCGGGGTCTACAATGAGCAGTTCTTC.

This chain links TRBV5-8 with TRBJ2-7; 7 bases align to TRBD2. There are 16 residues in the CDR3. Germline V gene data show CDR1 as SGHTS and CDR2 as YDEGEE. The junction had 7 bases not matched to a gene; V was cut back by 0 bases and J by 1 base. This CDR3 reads CASSLESSGASYEQYF. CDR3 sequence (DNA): TGTGCCAGCAGCTTGGAGTCTAGCGGAGCTTCCTACGAGCAGTACTTC.

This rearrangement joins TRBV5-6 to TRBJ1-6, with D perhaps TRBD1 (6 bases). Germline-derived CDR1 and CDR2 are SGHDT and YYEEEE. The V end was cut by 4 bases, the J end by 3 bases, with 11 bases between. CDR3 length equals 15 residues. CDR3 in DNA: TGTGCCAGCAGCGGACAGCTGAACTATAATTCACCCCTCCACTTT. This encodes CASSGQLNYNSPLHF.

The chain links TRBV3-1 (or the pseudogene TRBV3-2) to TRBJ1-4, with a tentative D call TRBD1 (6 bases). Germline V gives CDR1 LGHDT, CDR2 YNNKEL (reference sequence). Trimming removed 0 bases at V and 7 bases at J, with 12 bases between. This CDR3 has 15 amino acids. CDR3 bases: TGTGCCAGCAGCCAAGAAGGGACATATGGTGAAAAACTGTTTTTT. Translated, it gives CASSQEGTYGEKLFF.

The CDR3 is CAWSRLGETQYF. Written as DNA, the CDR3 is TGTGCCTGGAGTCGGCTAGGTGAGACCCAGTACTTC. V usage is TRBV30 and J usage is TRBJ2-5; no clear D. CDR1 and CDR2 (germline): GTSNPN, SVGIG (reference sequence). V lost 2 bases to trimming and J lost 5 bases, with 9 bases between them. The CDR3 sequence is 12 residues long. Filled out from reference TRBV30 and TRBJ2-5, the complete variable domain reads SQTIHQWPATLVQPVGSPLSLECTVEGTSNPNLYWYRQAAGRGLQLLFYSVGIGQISSEVPQNLSASRPQDRQFILSSKKLLLSDSGFYLCAWSRLGETQYFGPGTRLLVL.

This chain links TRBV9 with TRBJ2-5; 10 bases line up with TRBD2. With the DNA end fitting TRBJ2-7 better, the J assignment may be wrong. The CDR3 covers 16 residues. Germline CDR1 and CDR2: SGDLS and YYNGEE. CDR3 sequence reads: CASSDPRPSGSGEQYF. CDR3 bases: TGTGCCAGCAGCGACCCCCGCCCTAGCGGGAGCGGCGAGCAGTACTTC.